Listed here are 8 T cell receptor beta chains from one sample, sequenced in a study of OX40 agonist ivuxolimab in advanced cancers. Clones were sequenced by immunoSEQ multiplex PCR, and TCRdb holds only the in-frame ones, with some missing. The profile shows 77,000 or so clones, roughly 85% of them singletons. Sequenced here: CD4+ or CD8+ T cells sorted from blood, sampled in a trial of the OX40 agonist ivuxolimab. The source is an adult with an advanced solid tumor such as melanoma, head and neck, liver or kidney cancer.

The table lists this clone with a count of one. The V call is TRBV19, the J call TRBJ1-4, with 11 bases lining up with TRBD1. The CDR3 is 15 amino acids. CDR1 and CDR2 (germline): LNHDA, SQIVND (reference sequence). The J segment lost 6 bases and the V segment lost 7 bases, leaving 7 bases of the junction unmatched. Here the CDR3 DNA reads TGTGCCAGTAAACTGGAGGGACAGGGGGATGAAAAACTGTTTTTT. This encodes CASKLEGQGDEKLFF. Full variable domain (rest looked up from reference TRBV19 and TRBJ1-4): DGGITQSPKYLFRKEGQNVTLSCEQNLNHDAMYWYRQDPGQGLRLIYYSQIVNDFQKGDIAEGYSVSREKKESFPLTVTSAQKNPTAFYLCASKLEGQGDEKLFFGSGTQLSVL.

The chain couples TRBV6-5 to TRBJ2-5, with no clear D. This CDR3 comprises 13 residues. Germline CDR1 and CDR2: MNHEY and SVGAGI. The germline V and J ends were trimmed by 4 bases and 1 base, with 7 bases remaining between them. CDR3 sequence: CASSCRPQETQYF. CDR3 nucleotides: TGTGCCAGCAGTTGCAGGCCCCAAGAGACCCAGTACTTC.

The rearrangement links TRBV27 to TRBJ1-1; D is unclear. Germline values: CDR1 MNHEY, CDR2 SMNVEV (reference sequence). V gave up 6 bases and J gave up 0 bases, with 8 bases separating them. The CDR3 contains 13 residues. CDR3 residues: CASRNTVNTEAFF. The DNA for the CDR3 is TGTGCCAGCAGAAATACAGTGAACACTGAAGCTTTCTTT.

J is TRBJ1-1 and V is TRBV29-1; D call uncertain. V lost 7 bases and J 1 base, leaving 7 bases between the germline ends. Looked up from germline, CDR1 is SQVTM and CDR2 is ANQGSEA. The CDR3 totals 11 residues. CDR3 sequence reads: CSGSKNTEAFF. CDR3 bases: TGCAGCGGGAGCAAGAACACTGAAGCTTTCTTT.

The chain recombines TRBV30 with TRBJ1-4, with 7 bases aligning to TRBD1. Germline CDR1 and CDR2: GTSNPN and SVGIG (reference sequence). CDR3 size: 16 residues. Losses at the gene ends were 0 bases for V and 7 bases for J; bases not matched to a gene: 11. The CDR3: CAWSVRRAGGFEKLFF. The CDR3 DNA follows: TGTGCCTGGAGTGTACGTAGGGCAGGGGGATTTGAAAAACTGTTTTTT.

The sample holds a few counts of this clone. The chain is built from TRBV30 and TRBJ2-1; D remains ambiguous. V dropped 1 base and J dropped 0 bases, with 10 bases sitting between them. Germline V CDR1 and CDR2: GTSNPN, SVGIG (reference sequence). The CDR3 loop spans 15 amino acids. The chain's CDR3 is CAWSGTSSSYNEQFF. DNA for the CDR3: TGTGCCTGGAGTGGCACTTCGAGCTCCTACAATGAGCAGTTCTTC.

This chain uses TRBV7-9 with TRBJ2-1, with a tentative D call TRBD1 (5 bases). V was cut by 5 bases and J by 6 bases, with 17 bases left in between. In germline, CDR1 is SEHNR, CDR2 FQNEAQ (reference sequence). This CDR3 comprises 15 residues. CDR3 sequence: CASSARDVFSNEQFF. The CDR3 DNA reads as TGTGCCAGCAGCGCCAGGGATGTTTTCAGCAATGAGCAGTTCTTC.

The chain couples TRBV5-1 to TRBJ1-1; 7 bases match TRBD1. The J segment lost 5 bases and the V segment lost 0 bases, leaving 4 bases of the junction unmatched. This CDR3 contains 14 residues. Germline CDR1 and CDR2: SGHRS and YFSETQ. The CDR3 protein is CASSLAFRGTEAFF. The CDR3 nucleotides read TGCGCCAGCAGCTTGGCCTTCAGGGGGACTGAAGCTTTCTTT.